The source of this TCR beta chain is a study of blood T cell repertoires in COVID-19. The CDR3 totals 14 residues. V shed 3 bases and J shed 6 bases, with 11 bases lying between them. The V gene's germline CDR1 is LNHDA and CDR2 SQIVND (reference sequence). The data were produced by immunoSEQ multiplex PCR, yet TCRdb's version contains in-frame clones alone and is incomplete. The sample lists approximately 360,000 clones, around 87% occurring once. This chain connects TRBV19 to TRBJ2-2; D may be TRBD1 (6 bases). This receptor was taken from a man younger than 30 with active or convalescent COVID-19. Material: peripheral blood. CDR3 sequence: CASSIQGIAGELFF. The CDR3 region has the DNA TGTGCCAGTAGTATTCAGGGGATAGCCGGGGAGCTGTTTTTT.